This TCR beta chain was profiled in a study of cytomegalovirus exposure and HLA in healthy donors. The CDR3 contains 14 residues. The V segment lost 0 bases and the J segment 5 bases; nucleotides outside the gene matches: 5. Germline V lookup: CDR1 GTSNPN, CDR2 SVGIG (reference sequence). Sampled while nominally healthy, donors likely had unrecorded immune exposures. Primers for the PCR totalled 60 Vbeta and 13 Jbeta. Assay used: immunoSEQ multiplex PCR; TCRdb lists only in-frame clones, some missing. The table shows more than 100,000 clones, with about 79% occurring only once. The chain recombines TRBV30 with TRBJ2-7, with TRBD1 matching 9 bases. The receptor was isolated from a female donor in good health and CMV-seropositive. Source material: PBMCs. The CDR3 nucleotides are TGTGCCTGGAGTGTAGGGGGACAGGGTGACGAGCAGTACTTC. It encodes CAWSVGGQGDEQYF.